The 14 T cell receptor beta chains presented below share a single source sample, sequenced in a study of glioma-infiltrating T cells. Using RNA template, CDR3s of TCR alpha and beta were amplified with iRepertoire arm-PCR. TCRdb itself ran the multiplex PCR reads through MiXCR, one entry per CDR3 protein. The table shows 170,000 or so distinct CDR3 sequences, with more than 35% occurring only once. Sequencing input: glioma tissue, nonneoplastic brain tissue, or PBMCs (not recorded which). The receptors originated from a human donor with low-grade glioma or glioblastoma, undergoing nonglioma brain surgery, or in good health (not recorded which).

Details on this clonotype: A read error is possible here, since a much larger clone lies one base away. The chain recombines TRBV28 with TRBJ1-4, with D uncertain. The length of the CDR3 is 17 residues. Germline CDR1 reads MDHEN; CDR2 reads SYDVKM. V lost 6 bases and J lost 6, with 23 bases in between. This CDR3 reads CASSPLEGFGEYEKLFF. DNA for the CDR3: TGTGCCAGCAGCCCTCTCGAAGGTTTCGGAGAGTATGAAAAACTGTTTTTT.

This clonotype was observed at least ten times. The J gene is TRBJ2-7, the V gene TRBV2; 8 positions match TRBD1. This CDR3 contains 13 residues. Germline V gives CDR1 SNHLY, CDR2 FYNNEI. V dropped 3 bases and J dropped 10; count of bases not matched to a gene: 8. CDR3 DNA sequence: TGTGCCAGCAGTGATTTCAGGGGGCGTGGACAGTACTTC. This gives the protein CASSDFRGRGQYF.

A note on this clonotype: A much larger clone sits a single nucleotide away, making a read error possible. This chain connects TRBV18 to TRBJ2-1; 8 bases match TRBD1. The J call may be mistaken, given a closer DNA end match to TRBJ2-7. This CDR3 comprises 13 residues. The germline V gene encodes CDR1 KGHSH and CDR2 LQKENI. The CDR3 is CASLGQGVNEQYF. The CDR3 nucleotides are TGTGCCAGCCTCGGACAGGGAGTCAATGAGCAGTACTTC.

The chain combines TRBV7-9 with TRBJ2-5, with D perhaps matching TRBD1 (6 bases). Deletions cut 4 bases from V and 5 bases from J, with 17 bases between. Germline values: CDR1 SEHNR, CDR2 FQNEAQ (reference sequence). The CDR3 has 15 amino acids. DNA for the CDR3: TGTGCCAGCAGCTCCGCCAGGGGAGCCTTTGAGACCCAGTACTTC. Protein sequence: CASSSARGAFETQYF.

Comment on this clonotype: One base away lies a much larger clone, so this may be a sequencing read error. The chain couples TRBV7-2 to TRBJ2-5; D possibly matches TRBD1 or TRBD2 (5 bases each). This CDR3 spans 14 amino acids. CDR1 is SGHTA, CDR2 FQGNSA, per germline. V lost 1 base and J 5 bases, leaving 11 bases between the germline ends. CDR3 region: CASSLEVGAETQYF. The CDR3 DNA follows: TGTGCCAGCAGCTTAGAGGTCGGGGCTGAGACCCAGTACTTC.

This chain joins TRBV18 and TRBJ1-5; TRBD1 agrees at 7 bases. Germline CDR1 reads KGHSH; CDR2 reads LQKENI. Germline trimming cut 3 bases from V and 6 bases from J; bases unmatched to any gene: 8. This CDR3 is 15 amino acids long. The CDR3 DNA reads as TGTGCCAGCTCACCGGAACAGGGGATATTTCAGCCCCAGCATTTT. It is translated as CASSPEQGIFQPQHF. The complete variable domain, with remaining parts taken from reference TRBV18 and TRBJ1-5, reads NAGVMQNPRHLVRRRGQEARLRCSPMKGHSHVYWYRQLPEEGLKFMVYLQKENIIDESGMPKERFSAEFPKEGPSILRIQQVVRGDSAAYFCASSPEQGIFQPQHFGDGTRLSIL.

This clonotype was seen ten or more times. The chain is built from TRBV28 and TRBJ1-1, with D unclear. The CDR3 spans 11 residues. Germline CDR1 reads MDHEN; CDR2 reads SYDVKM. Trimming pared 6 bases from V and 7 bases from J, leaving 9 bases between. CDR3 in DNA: TGTGCCAGCAGCCTAGAAAATGAAGCTTTCTTT. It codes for CASSLENEAFF.

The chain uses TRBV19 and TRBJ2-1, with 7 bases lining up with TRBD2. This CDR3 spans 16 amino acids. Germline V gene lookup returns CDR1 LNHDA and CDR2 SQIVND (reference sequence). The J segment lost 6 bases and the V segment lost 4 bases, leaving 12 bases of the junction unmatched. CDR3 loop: CASSTYRLAGSNEQFF. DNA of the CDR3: TGTGCCAGTAGTACTTATCGATTAGCGGGTTCCAATGAGCAGTTCTTC.

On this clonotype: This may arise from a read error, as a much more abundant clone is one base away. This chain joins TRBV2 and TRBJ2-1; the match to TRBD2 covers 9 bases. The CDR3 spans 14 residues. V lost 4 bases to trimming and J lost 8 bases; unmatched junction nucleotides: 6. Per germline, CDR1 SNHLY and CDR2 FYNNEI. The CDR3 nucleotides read TGTGCCAGCAGTGTAGCGGGAGAGTTACATGAGCAGTTCTTC. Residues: CASSVAGELHEQFF.

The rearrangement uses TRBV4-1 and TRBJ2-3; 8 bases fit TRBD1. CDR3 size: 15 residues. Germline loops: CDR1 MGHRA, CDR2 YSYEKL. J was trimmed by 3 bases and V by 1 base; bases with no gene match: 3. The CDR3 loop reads CASSQAQGATDTQYF. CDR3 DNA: TGCGCCAGCAGCCAAGCCCAGGGGGCAACAGATACGCAGTATTTT.

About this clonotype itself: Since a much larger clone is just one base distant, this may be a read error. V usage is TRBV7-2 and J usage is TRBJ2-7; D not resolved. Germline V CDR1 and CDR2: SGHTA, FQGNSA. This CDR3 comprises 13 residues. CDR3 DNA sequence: TGTGCCAGCAGCTTACGGGTCAGATACGAGAAGTACTTC. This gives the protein CASSLRVRYEKYF.

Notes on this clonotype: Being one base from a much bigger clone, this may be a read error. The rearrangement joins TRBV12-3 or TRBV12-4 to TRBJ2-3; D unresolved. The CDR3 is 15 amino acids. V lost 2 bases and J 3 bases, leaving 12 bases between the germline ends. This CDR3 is CASSLTTSRTDTQYF. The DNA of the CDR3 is TGTGCCAGCAGTTTAACCACGAGTAGAACAGATACGCAGTATTTT.

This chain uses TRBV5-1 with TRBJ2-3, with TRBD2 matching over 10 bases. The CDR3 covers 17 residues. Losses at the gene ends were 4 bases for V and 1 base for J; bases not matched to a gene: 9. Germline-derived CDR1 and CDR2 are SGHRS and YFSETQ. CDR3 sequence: CASSVYGTSERTDTQYF. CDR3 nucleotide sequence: TGCGCCAGCAGCGTCTACGGGACTAGCGAACGCACAGATACGCAGTATTTT. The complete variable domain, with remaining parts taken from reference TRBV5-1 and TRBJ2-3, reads KAGVTQTPRYLIKTRGQQVTLSCSPISGHRSVSWYQQTPGQGLQFLFEYFSETQRNKGNFPGRFSGRQFSNSRSEMNVSTLELGDSALYLCASSVYGTSERTDTQYFGPGTRLTVL.

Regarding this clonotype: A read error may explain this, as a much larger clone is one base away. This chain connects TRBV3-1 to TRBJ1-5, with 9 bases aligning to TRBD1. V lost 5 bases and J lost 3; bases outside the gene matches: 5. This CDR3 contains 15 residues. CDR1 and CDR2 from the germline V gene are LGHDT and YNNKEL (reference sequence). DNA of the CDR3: TGTGCCAGCAGCGAACTACAGGGGGCCAATCAGCCCCAGCATTTT. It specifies CASSELQGANQPQHF.